A selection of T cell receptor beta chains follows, all from one sample in a study of radiation and T cells in renal cell carcinoma. The protocol was immunoSEQ multiplex PCR, while the TCRdb copy is restricted to in-frame clones and leaves out a portion. The repertoire includes 45,000 to 55,000 clones, roughly 78% of them detected once, and 29% sits in the top ten. The material sequenced was blood, taken from a patient whose treatment included radiotherapy and nephrectomy. These receptors originate from a woman in her 70s with renal cell carcinoma. Each CDR3 is given with its conserved first and last residue.

TRBJ1-2 | TRBV7-9 | CASTQGADGYTF
TRBJ1-2 | TRBV5-1 | CASSEGRSNSYTF
TRBJ2-3 | TRBV5-5 | CASSFNRGRVDTQYF
TRBJ2-5 | TRBV7-9 | CASSLAVETQYF
TRBJ1-5 | TRBV2 | CASSEGGQPQHF
TRBJ2-1 | TRBV28 | CASSLGLAGVIDEQFF
TRBJ2-7 | TRBV7-8 | CASSVTRAYEQYF
TRBJ2-5 | TRBV5-4 | CASSREGLQETQYF
TRBJ1-4 | TRBV7-9 | CASSLVWRSYEKLFF
TRBJ2-7 | TRBV7-8 | CASSLASQIYEQYF
TRBJ2-3 | TRBV11-2 | CASSLEPSSDTQYF
TRBJ1-6 | TRBV2 | CASSRDSRPLHF
TRBJ2-7 | TRBV5-4 | CASSPEGLPYEQYF
TRBJ2-7 | TRBV14 | CASSQSLYEQYF
TRBJ2-5 | TRBV27 | CASSGGGGRKETQYF
TRBJ2-1 | TRBV9 | CASSSKASGWNEQFF
TRBJ2-2 | TRBV6-5 | CASSYRQNTGELFF
TRBJ2-1 | TRBV7-2 | CASSRQGPGYEQFF
TRBJ1-5 | TRBV6-1 | CASRAGDQPQHF
TRBJ2-2 | TRBV19 | CASSIVGLSTGELFF
TRBJ2-3 | TRBV27 | CASGTSGRFTDTQYF
TRBJ1-5 | TRBV7-9 | CASSLSGDRNQPQHF
TRBJ1-1 | TRBV19 | CASKTTVRGRHEAFF
TRBJ1-2 | TRBV5-6 | CASSFEALNRRGYTF
TRBJ2-1 | TRBV6-6 | CASHSGGGEQFF
TRBJ2-3 | TRBV5-1 | CASSLTSGGATDTQYF
TRBJ2-1 | TRBV5-4 | CASSLEDNEQFF